The present T cell receptor beta chain was sequenced within a study of T cell repertoires in cytomegalovirus infection. The overall study: In the study, CMV epitopes included recently identified HLA-C-restricted and well-studied HLA-B-restricted ones. The public TCR beta signatures pointed to both CMV infection and matching HLA type.

This clonotype has a handful of counts. Its specificity is not known. Study-wide findings and caveats: HLA-C-restricted CMV clonotypes gave the most frequent clonotype in two of eight donors. Public TCR beta family frequency separated CMV-and-HLA carriers, including in an independent cohort.

MiXCR, applied by TCRdb to the reads, yields one record per CDR3 protein. The profile shows around 570,000 distinct CDR3 sequences, almost 40% of them singletons. V was shortened by 6 bases and J by 0 bases, with 11 bases between the two germline ends. This CDR3 is 14 amino acids long. Germline V CDR1 and CDR2: SGHVS, FNYEAQ. The chain carries TRBV7-6 and TRBJ1-1, with a possible D match to TRBD1 (5 bases). This TCR derives from a human donor in good health (CMV status not recorded). Some clones in this sample may be carry-over from other donors' samples. The material was cultured PBMCs, obtained from culture after CMV antigen stimulation. The CDR3 reads CASRPTRVNTEAFF. DNA of the CDR3: TGTGCCAGCAGACCAACCAGGGTGAACACTGAAGCTTTCTTT.